This TCR beta chain is drawn from a study of vaccination and CD4 T cells after COVID-19. About the study: The makeup of the convalescents was six males and four females, two of them Hispanic.

Oncomine TCR Beta short-read sequencing was applied to DNA from cultured CD4+ T cells. Using its own MiXCR run on the PCR reads, TCRdb lists one record per CDR3 protein. Seen here are about 15,000 distinct CDR3 sequences, around 57% observed once, and the top ten hold 11% to 15%. Treatment in this sample: roughly 10-day PBMC culture with coronavirus spike peptide pools or control peptides (ViraFEST assay). Peptide-pool expansion of antigen-specific T cells preceded TCR sequencing in ViraFEST. Researchers reported culturing approximately 1.8 million PBMCs per well with approximately 10 IU/ml IL-2 and 8 to 10 ug/ml peptide pools. CDR1 ENHRY and CDR2 SYGVKD come from the germline V gene. The CDR3 runs to 17 residues. V trimming: 6 bases; J trimming: 2 bases; junction bases outside the gene matches: 6. Points on this clonotype: Its target is not known.

This sequence was found in a human donor who had recovered from COVID-19. The chain joins TRBV10-3 to TRBJ2-6; 11 bases are a match to TRBD1. The specimen sequenced was CD4+ T cells from blood, cultured in vitro. The CDR3 reads CAISPGQGAPGANVLTF. In DNA form, the CDR3 reads TGTGCCATCAGCCCTGGACAGGGGGCTCCTGGGGCCAACGTCCTGACTTTC.